The rows below give T cell receptor beta chains drawn from one sample of a study of identical twins. TCRdb passed the 5' RACE reads through MiXCR, listing each CDR3 protein once. Of 300,000 to 400,000 distinct CDR3 sequences in the sample, roughly an eighth were seen once. This sample was also put to use in a study of yellow fever vaccine responses in identical twins.

Sequencing was carried out using CD8+ T cells sorted from blood. Receptors were obtained from a young woman in good health. Each CDR3 is given with its conserved first and last residue. D genes are given only for firm matches. Size is omitted from some rows. Given values are once, few, many or a class for expanded clones.

clone size	V gene	D gene	J gene	CDR3 DNA	CDR3 protein
few	TRBV12-3/TRBV12-4	NA	TRBJ2-7	TGTGCCAGCAGTTTCTCGGGTGACGAGCAGTACTTC	CASSFSGDEQYF
NA	TRBV15	NA	TRBJ2-7	TGTGCCACCAGCAGAGATCCCGTACAGCAGTACTTC	CATSRDPVQQYF
NA	TRBV7-6	NA	TRBJ2-6	TGTGCCAGCAGCTTACTTAGGACAGACGGTGGGGCCAACGTCCTGACTTTC	CASSLLRTDGGANVLTF
NA	TRBV2	NA	TRBJ2-7	TGTGCCAGCAGTGAAGCGCTTGTAGGGGGCTACGAGCAGTACTTC	CASSEALVGGYEQYF
NA	TRBV20-1	TRBD1	TRBJ2-7	TGCAGTGCCGTGACAGGGGGCGCCCGGACCTACGAGCAGTACTTC	CSAVTGGARTYEQYF
few	TRBV7-9	TRBD2	TRBJ2-7	TGTGCCAGCAGCTTAGACGCTAGCGGGGGAAGCTCCTACGAGCAGTACTTC	CASSLDASGGSSYEQYF
few	TRBV3-1	NA	TRBJ2-1	TGTGCCAGCAGCCCTAAGATGGGGTTAGGGGTAGGGAATGAGCAGTTCTTC	CASSPKMGLGVGNEQFF
NA	TRBV4-1	TRBD2	TRBJ2-5	TGCGCCAGCAGCCGAGCGACTAGCGGCAACCAAGAGACCCAGTACTTC	CASSRATSGNQETQYF
many	TRBV7-9	NA	TRBJ2-1	TGTGCCAGCAGTTCTGGGTCAGCCGACAATGAGCAGTTCTTC	CASSSGSADNEQFF
NA	TRBV20-1	TRBD2	TRBJ2-7	TGCAGTGCTAGAGATCCAGGACTAGTAGGCGTCGAGCAGTACTTC	CSARDPGLVGVEQYF
NA	TRBV4-1	TRBD1	TRBJ1-1	TGCGCCAGCAGCCCCTACCCCGGGACAGGGCAAAACACTGAAGCTTTCTTT	CASSPYPGTGQNTEAFF
few	TRBV7-4	NA	TRBJ1-1	TGTGCCAGCAGCCCGTCTTGGGCAGACTTGAACACTGAAGCTTTCTTT	CASSPSWADLNTEAFF
NA	TRBV2	TRBD2	TRBJ2-1	TGTGCCAGCAGTGATCCTAGCGGAGTTTACAATGAGCAGTTCTTC	CASSDPSGVYNEQFF
many	TRBV29-1	TRBD2	TRBJ2-1	TGCAGCGTTGAAGGACTAGCGGGAGGACACTACAATGAGCAGTTCTTC	CSVEGLAGGHYNEQFF
few	TRBV28	NA	TRBJ2-1	TGTGCCAGCAGTTTTCTTCCTAGCGAGTACAATGAGCAGTTCTTC	CASSFLPSEYNEQFF
many	TRBV12-3/TRBV12-4	TRBD1	TRBJ2-7	TGTGCCAGCAGTTTAGGCGGGACAGGGCATAGGGAGCAGTACTTC	CASSLGGTGHREQYF
NA	TRBV24-1	NA	TRBJ2-1	TGTGCCACCAGTGATTCCCTCGTTGCGGGGAAGGGAGCGGGTGAGCAGTTCTTC	CATSDSLVAGKGAGEQFF
NA	TRBV7-9	NA	TRBJ2-3	TGTGCCAGCAGCTCAGATACGCAGTATTTT	CASSSDTQYF
NA	TRBV9	TRBD1	TRBJ1-2	TGTGCCAGCAGCGTAGATGCCGGGACAGGGGGAGATGGCTACACCTTC	CASSVDAGTGGDGYTF
NA	TRBV5-1	NA	TRBJ2-1	TGCGCCAGCAGCTTTCAACTACCCAAGGGAGTCTACAATGAGCAGTTCTTC	CASSFQLPKGVYNEQFF
NA	TRBV4-1	TRBD1	TRBJ2-7	TGCGCCAGCAGCCGTACAGGGGGGACCTCCTACGAGCAGTACTTC	CASSRTGGTSYEQYF
NA	TRBV24-1	NA	TRBJ2-1	TGTGCCACCAGTGTGGGGGGCAGTGCTGAGTTCTTC	CATSVGGSAEFF
many	TRBV29-1	NA	TRBJ2-4	TGCAGCGTTGAGGATGGTGCGGAAGCGGTCAGGCTGTACTTC	CSVEDGAEAVRLYF
few	TRBV14	NA	TRBJ2-6	TGTGCCAGCAGCCAACGGGGAACTGGGGCCAACGTCCTGACTTTC	CASSQRGTGANVLTF
few	TRBV6-5	NA	TRBJ2-5	TGTGCCAGCAGTTACGGTCAGCAAGAGACCCAGTACTTC	CASSYGQQETQYF
few	TRBV15	NA	TRBJ2-3	TGTGCCACCAGCAGAGATGATATTGCAGATACGCAGTATTTT	CATSRDDIADTQYF
NA	TRBV19	NA	TRBJ2-1	TGTGCCAGTAGTATAGTAGACCCCAGTGAGCAGTTCTTC	CASSIVDPSEQFF
NA	TRBV28	TRBD1	TRBJ2-1	TGTGCCAGCAGTCAAACAGGGGGCACCAAAAATGAGCAGTTCTTC	CASSQTGGTKNEQFF
many	TRBV12-3/TRBV12-4	NA	TRBJ1-3	TGTGCCAGCAGTACCACGGGCTCTGGAAACACCATATATTTT	CASSTTGSGNTIYF
NA	TRBV5-1	TRBD2	TRBJ2-5	TGCGCCAGCAGCTCCTCGACTAGCGGGGGGTATGATACCCAGTACTTC	CASSSSTSGGYDTQYF
few	TRBV12-3/TRBV12-4	TRBD2	TRBJ2-3	TGTGCCAGCAGTGATCCGGGACTAGCGGGATCACCTAGCACAGATACGCAGTATTTT	CASSDPGLAGSPSTDTQYF
NA	TRBV15	NA	TRBJ2-7	TGTGCCACCAGCAGAGGGGGGACCGGGACATCAGGCTACGAGCAGTACTTC	CATSRGGTGTSGYEQYF
NA	TRBV4-1	NA	TRBJ2-3	TGCGCCAGCAGCCAAGATAATTTGGGGGCAGATACGCAGTATTTT	CASSQDNLGADTQYF
NA	TRBV7-8	NA	TRBJ1-1	TGTGCCAGCAGCCCCACCTCGATGCGGCGGGACACTGAAGCTTTCTTT	CASSPTSMRRDTEAFF
NA	TRBV15	TRBD2	TRBJ2-1	TGTGCCACCAGCAGAGAGGGGGGGACTAGCTCCTACAATGAGCAGTTCTTC	CATSREGGTSSYNEQFF
NA	TRBV11-2	NA	TRBJ1-2	TGTGCCAGCAGCCAAGGGGGGATTGCTAACTATGGCTACACCTTC	CASSQGGIANYGYTF
NA	TRBV5-6	TRBD1	TRBJ2-3	TGTGCCAGCACCACAGGACAGGAATGGGATACGCAGTATTTT	CASTTGQEWDTQYF
NA	TRBV9	NA	TRBJ2-2	TGTGCCAGCAGCGTAGTAGACACCGGGGAGCTGTTTTTT	CASSVVDTGELFF
NA	TRBV7-9	NA	TRBJ2-7	TGTGCCAGCAGCTTAGGGGGGGGCTCGGGCGAGCAGTACTTC	CASSLGGGSGEQYF
NA	TRBV12-3/TRBV12-4	TRBD2	TRBJ2-7	TGTGCCACCTCCTCTAGCGGGAGTTACGACGAGCAGTACTTC	CATSSSGSYDEQYF
few	TRBV20-1	TRBD2	TRBJ2-1	TGCAGTGCTCCTGATATAGCGGGGGGAAGTTTCTGGGAGCAGTTCTTC	CSAPDIAGGSFWEQFF
NA	TRBV6-1	TRBD1	TRBJ1-6	TGTGCCAGCAGCCTCGTGGGACAGGGCGAAGGTTCACCCCTCCACTTT	CASSLVGQGEGSPLHF
NA	TRBV27	NA	TRBJ2-1	TGTGCCAGCACCTCGGGTATGGAGCAGTTCTTC	CASTSGMEQFF
few	TRBV6-1	NA	TRBJ1-1	TGTGCCACCACCCCGGGGCAGGGTATTTTGACTGAAGCTTTCTTT	CATTPGQGILTEAFF
NA	TRBV27	TRBD1	TRBJ2-7	TGTGCCAGCAGTTTATTGCTGACAGGGGCCCCCGTTAGCGAGCAGTACTTC	CASSLLLTGAPVSEQYF
many	TRBV4-1	TRBD1	TRBJ2-2	TGCGCCAGCAGCCAAGAGGACAGGGACACCGGGGAGCTGTTTTTT	CASSQEDRDTGELFF
NA	TRBV28	TRBD1	TRBJ2-5	TGTGCCAGCGAGGAAGGACAGGGGCTTAGGGAGACCCAGTACTTC	CASEEGQGLRETQYF
NA	TRBV7-9	TRBD1	TRBJ2-5	TGTGCCAGCAGCTCTCCCACAGGGGTGGAGACCCAGTACTTC	CASSSPTGVETQYF
few	TRBV10-2	NA	TRBJ2-5	TGCGCCAGCAACCTAAGGGGTAACCAAGAGACCCAGTACTTC	CASNLRGNQETQYF
few	TRBV24-1	TRBD1	TRBJ2-1	TGTGCCACCAGTGATTGGGACAGCGTAGTAAATGAGCAGTTCTTC	CATSDWDSVVNEQFF
many	TRBV4-1	TRBD1	TRBJ1-1	TGCGCCAGCAGCCAAGATACGAGGGGGCCGAACACTGAAGCTTTCTTT	CASSQDTRGPNTEAFF
NA	TRBV28	TRBD1	TRBJ2-5	TGTGCCAGCAGAATGGACAGGCCACAAGAGACCCAGTACTTC	CASRMDRPQETQYF
many	TRBV5-1	NA	TRBJ1-1	TGCGCCAGCAGCCCCCGGGACACCAGGGCTGAAGCTTTCTTT	CASSPRDTRAEAFF